This is a list of T cell receptor beta chains from one sample in a study of graft-versus-host responses after intestinal transplantation. The repertoire was sequenced with immunoSEQ multiplex PCR; TCRdb's copy has only in-frame clones and lacks some. Among about 96,000 clones listed, around 90% were seen once. Their antigens remain unidentified. The sequencing here drew on unstimulated CD4+ T cells sorted from spleen or lymph node cells, taken before intestinal transplant. These receptors originate from a human donor who received an intestinal transplant. Each CDR3 is given with its conserved first and last residue. A D gene is named only where the DNA matches it firmly. Part of the rows lack a size; the others show once, few, many or a class for expanded clones.

cdr3_length,d_call,v_call,j_call,clone_size,cdr3_nt,cdr3_aa
16,TRBD2,TRBV6-6,TRBJ2-5,NA,TGTGCCAGCAGTTTTCGACTAGCGTCAAAACAAGAGACCCAGTACTTC,CASSFRLASKQETQYF
14,NA,TRBV11-2,TRBJ1-1,NA,TGTGCCAGCAGCTTAGGTCCGGGCGACACTGAAGCTTTCTTT,CASSLGPGDTEAFF
18,TRBD2,TRBV5-4,TRBJ2-3,NA,TGTGCCAGCAGCTTGAACGGGGGGGCCGGGACTTACACAGATACGCAGTATTTT,CASSLNGGAGTYTDTQYF
13,NA,TRBV7-8,TRBJ1-1,NA,TGTGCCAGCAGCTTCCGGGAAGGGGGTGGGGCTTTCTTT,CASSFREGGGAFF
14,NA,TRBV18,TRBJ2-2,once,TGTGCCAGCTCACCCCCAGGGGGGACCGGGGAGCTGTTTTTT,CASSPPGGTGELFF
15,TRBD2,TRBV5-8,TRBJ2-7,NA,TGTGCCAGCAGCACTAGCGGGAGGCTCTCCTACGAGCAGTACTTC,CASSTSGRLSYEQYF
18,NA,TRBV7-3,TRBJ1-1,NA,TGTGCCAGCAGCATAGGTGGATCGTCGAAGGGACTGAACACTGAAGCTTTCTTT,CASSIGGSSKGLNTEAFF
15,TRBD2,TRBV27,TRBJ2-3,NA,TGTGCCAGCAGAGTCCCTAGCGGGAGATTAGATACGCAGTATTTT,CASRVPSGRLDTQYF
13,NA,TRBV19,TRBJ1-1,NA,TGTGCCAGTAGTACGGACGCGAACACTGAAGCTTTCTTT,CASSTDANTEAFF
18,TRBD1,TRBV27,TRBJ2-4,few,TGTGCCAGCAGTCGAGCGTCGACAGGGTTAACGGCCAAAAACATTCAGTACTTC,CASSRASTGLTAKNIQYF
16,NA,TRBV30,TRBJ1-1,NA,TGTGCCTGGAGTCTTGGGAACCTCCATGTGAACACTGAAGCTTTCTTT,CAWSLGNLHVNTEAFF
14,TRBD2,TRBV2,TRBJ2-1,NA,TGTGCCAGCAGTGACCTAGCGGGAGCAGGGGAGCAGTTCTTC,CASSDLAGAGEQFF
15,TRBD2,TRBV19,TRBJ2-1,NA,TGTGCCAGTAGTATTACGACTAGCGGGAACAGTGAGCAGTTCTTC,CASSITTSGNSEQFF
15,NA,TRBV28,TRBJ2-4,NA,TGTGCCAGCAGTTTAACTGTGGGCGGAAAAAACATTCAGTACTTC,CASSLTVGGKNIQYF
15,NA,TRBV2,TRBJ2-7,NA,TGTGCCAGCACCTCGGCCAGGCATAGCTCCTACGAGCAGTACTTC,CASTSARHSSYEQYF
16,NA,TRBV2,TRBJ2-1,NA,TGTGCCAGCAGTGCCCTACTACTAGCATCTCACAATGAGCAGTTCTTC,CASSALLLASHNEQFF
14,TRBD2,TRBV5-6,TRBJ2-7,NA,TGTGCCAGCACGGGACTAGCGGGAGGCTACGAGCAGTACTTC,CASTGLAGGYEQYF
13,NA,TRBV7-7,TRBJ1-1,NA,TGTGCCAGCAGCTTTAATGAGAACACTGAAGCTTTCTTT,CASSFNENTEAFF
16,TRBD2,TRBV7-2,TRBJ2-1,NA,TGTGCCAGCAGCTCCCGGACTAGTAAGTCCTACAATGAGCAGTTCTTC,CASSSRTSKSYNEQFF
16,TRBD2,TRBV7-2,TRBJ2-2,once,TGTGCCAGCACCAGGACTAGCGGGAGGACGCATGGGGAGCTGTTTTTT,CASTRTSGRTHGELFF
14,NA,TRBV5-4,TRBJ1-1,NA,TGTGCCAGCAGCCGACCGGGCCGAAACACTGAAGCTTTCTTT,CASSRPGRNTEAFF
18,TRBD1,TRBV5-5,TRBJ2-2,NA,TGTGCCAGCAGCTCCCGGGACAGGGGGAAGGGAAGGACCGGGGAGCTGTTTTTT,CASSSRDRGKGRTGELFF
19,TRBD2,TRBV19,TRBJ2-3,once,TGTGCCAGTACCCGGGCGGGGGAACGGTGGGGACGGAGCACAGATACGCAGTATTTT,CASTRAGERWGRSTDTQYF
16,TRBD2,TRBV28,TRBJ2-3,NA,TGTGCCAGCAGGATAGCGGGAGAAAGGAGTACAGATACGCAGTATTTT,CASRIAGERSTDTQYF
16,NA,TRBV15,TRBJ2-7,NA,TGTGCCACCAGCAGACCGGGACACCAAAAAAACTACGAGCAGTACTTC,CATSRPGHQKNYEQYF
18,TRBD2,TRBV9,TRBJ2-1,NA,TGTGCCAGCAGCGTAGACTCCCCGAGGAGTAGCGGGCTCAATGAGCAGTTCTTC,CASSVDSPRSSGLNEQFF
15,TRBD1,TRBV4-1,TRBJ1-2,NA,TGCGCCAGCAGCCCCTACCCCCGGACAGGGAGAGGCTACACCTTC,CASSPYPRTGRGYTF